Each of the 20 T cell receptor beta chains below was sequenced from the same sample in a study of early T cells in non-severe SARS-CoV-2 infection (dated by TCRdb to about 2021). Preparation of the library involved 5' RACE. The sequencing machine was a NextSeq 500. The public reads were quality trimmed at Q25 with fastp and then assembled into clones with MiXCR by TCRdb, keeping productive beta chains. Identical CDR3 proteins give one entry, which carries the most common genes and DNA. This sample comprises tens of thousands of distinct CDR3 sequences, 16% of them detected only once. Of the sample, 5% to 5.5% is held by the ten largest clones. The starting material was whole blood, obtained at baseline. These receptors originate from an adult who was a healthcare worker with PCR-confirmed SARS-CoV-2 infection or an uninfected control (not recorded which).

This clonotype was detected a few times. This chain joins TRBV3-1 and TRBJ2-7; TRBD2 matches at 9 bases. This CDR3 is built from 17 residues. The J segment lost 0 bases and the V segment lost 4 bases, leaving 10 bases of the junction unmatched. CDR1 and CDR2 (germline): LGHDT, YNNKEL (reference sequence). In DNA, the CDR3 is TGTGCCAGCAGCCCCCAGGGGCGGGGGGGAAGCTCCTACGAGCAGTACTTC. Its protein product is CASSPQGRGGSSYEQYF.

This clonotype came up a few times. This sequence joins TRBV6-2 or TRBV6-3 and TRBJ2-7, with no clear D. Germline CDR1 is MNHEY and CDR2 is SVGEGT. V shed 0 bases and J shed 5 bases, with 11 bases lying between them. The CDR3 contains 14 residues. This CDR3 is CASSYSSRMHEQYF. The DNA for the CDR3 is TGTGCCAGCAGTTACTCGAGTAGAATGCACGAGCAGTACTTC.

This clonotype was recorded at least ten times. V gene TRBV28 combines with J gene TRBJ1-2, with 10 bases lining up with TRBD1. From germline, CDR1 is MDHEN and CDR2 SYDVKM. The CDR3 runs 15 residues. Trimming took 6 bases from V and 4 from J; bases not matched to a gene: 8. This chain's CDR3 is CASSPSGTGAYGYTF. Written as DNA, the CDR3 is TGTGCCAGCAGCCCATCCGGGACAGGGGCCTATGGCTACACCTTC.

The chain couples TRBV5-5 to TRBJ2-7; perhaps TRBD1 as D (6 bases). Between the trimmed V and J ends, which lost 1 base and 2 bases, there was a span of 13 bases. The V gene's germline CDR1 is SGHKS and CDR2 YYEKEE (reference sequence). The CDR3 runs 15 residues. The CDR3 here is CASSLRTEFTYEQYF. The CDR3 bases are TGTGCCAGCAGCTTGCGGACAGAGTTCACCTACGAGCAGTACTTC. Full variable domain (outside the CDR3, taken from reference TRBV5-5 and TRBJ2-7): DAGVTQSPTHLIKTRGQQVTLRCSPISGHKSVSWYQQVLGQGPQFIFQYYEKEERGRGNFPDRFSARQFPNYSSELNVNALLLGDSALYLCASSLRTEFTYEQYFGPGTRLTVT.

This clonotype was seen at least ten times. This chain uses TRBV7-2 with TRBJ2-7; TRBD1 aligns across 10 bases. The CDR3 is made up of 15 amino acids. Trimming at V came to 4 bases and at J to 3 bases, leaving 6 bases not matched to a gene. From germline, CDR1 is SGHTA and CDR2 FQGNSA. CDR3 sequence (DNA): TGTGCCAGCAGCTCGGACAGGGGGTTCGTCTACGAGCAGTACTTC. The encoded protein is CASSSDRGFVYEQYF.

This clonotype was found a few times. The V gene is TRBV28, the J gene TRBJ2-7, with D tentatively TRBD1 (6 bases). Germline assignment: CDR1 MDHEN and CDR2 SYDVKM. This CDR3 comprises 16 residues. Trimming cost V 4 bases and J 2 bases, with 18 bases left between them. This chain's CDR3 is CASSSSPETGPYEQYF. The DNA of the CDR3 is TGTGCCAGCAGTTCCTCCCCCGAGACAGGACCCTACGAGCAGTACTTC.

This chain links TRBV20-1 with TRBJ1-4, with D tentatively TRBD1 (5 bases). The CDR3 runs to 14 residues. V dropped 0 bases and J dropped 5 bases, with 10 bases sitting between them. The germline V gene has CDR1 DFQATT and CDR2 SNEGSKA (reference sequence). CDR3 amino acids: CSARDPGTNEKLFF. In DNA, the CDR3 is TGCAGTGCTAGAGATCCTGGGACGAATGAAAAACTGTTTTTT.

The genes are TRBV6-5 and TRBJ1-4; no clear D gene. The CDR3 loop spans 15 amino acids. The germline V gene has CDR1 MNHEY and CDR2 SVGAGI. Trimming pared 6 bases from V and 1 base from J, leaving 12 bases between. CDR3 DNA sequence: TGTGCCAGCAGCCCCCGGGCCGTAACTAATGAAAAACTGTTTTTT. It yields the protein CASSPRAVTNEKLFF.

The CDR3 sequence is CASSLGQQNEKLFF. CDR3 DNA: TGCGCCAGCAGCTTGGGACAGCAGAATGAAAAACTGTTTTTT. The chain couples TRBV5-1 to TRBJ1-4; D may be TRBD1 (5 bases). This CDR3 contains 14 residues. Germline CDR1 SGHRS, CDR2 YFSETQ. The V gene lost 0 bases and the J gene lost 5 bases, with 8 bases spanning the gap.

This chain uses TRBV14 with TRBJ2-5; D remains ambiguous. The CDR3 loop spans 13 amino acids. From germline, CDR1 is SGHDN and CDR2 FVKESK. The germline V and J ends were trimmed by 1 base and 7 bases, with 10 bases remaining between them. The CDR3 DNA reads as TGTGCCAGCAGCCAAGGAGCCGAAGGGACCCAGTACTTC. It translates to CASSQGAEGTQYF.

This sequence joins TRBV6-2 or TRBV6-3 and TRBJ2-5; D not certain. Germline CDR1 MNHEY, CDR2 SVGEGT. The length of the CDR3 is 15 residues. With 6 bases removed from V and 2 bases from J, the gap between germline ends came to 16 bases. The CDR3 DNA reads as TGTGCCAGCAGAAGTTCAGTAGAAGGACAAGAGACCCAGTACTTC. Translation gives CASRSSVEGQETQYF.

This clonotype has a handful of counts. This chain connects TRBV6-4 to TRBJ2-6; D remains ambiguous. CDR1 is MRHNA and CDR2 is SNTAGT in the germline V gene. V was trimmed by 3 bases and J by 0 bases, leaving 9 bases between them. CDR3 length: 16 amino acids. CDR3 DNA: TGTGCCAGCAGTGAAACCCCAGACTCTGGGGCCAACGTCCTGACTTTC. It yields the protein CASSETPDSGANVLTF.

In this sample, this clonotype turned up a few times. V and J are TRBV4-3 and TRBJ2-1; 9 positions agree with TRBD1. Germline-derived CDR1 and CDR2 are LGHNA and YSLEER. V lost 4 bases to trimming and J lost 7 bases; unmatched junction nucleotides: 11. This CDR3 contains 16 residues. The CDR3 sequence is CASSLGLQGAQNEQFF. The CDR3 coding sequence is TGCGCCAGCAGCCTCGGGTTACAGGGGGCGCAAAATGAGCAGTTCTTC.

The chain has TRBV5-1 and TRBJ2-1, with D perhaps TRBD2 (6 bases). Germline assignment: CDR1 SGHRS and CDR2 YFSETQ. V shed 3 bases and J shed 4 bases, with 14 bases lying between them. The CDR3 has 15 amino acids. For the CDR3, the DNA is TGCGCCAGCAGCTCCGGAGGGGCTATTTACAATGAGCAGTTCTTC. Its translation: CASSSGGAIYNEQFF. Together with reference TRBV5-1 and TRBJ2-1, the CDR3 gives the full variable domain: KAGVTQTPRYLIKTRGQQVTLSCSPISGHRSVSWYQQTPGQGLQFLFEYFSETQRNKGNFPGRFSGRQFSNSRSEMNVSTLELGDSALYLCASSSGGAIYNEQFFGPGTRLTVL.

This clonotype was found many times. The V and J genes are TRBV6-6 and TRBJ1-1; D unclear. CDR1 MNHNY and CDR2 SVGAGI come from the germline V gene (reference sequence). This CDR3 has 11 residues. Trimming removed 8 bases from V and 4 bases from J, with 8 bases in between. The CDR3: CASFLGTEAFF. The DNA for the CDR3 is TGTGCCAGCTTTCTTGGCACTGAAGCTTTCTTT.

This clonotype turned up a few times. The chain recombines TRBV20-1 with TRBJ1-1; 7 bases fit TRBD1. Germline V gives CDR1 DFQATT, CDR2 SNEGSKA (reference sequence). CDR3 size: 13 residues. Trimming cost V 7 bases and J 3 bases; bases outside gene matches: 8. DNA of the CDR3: TGCAGTGTTAGTGGCAGGGGGGACACTGAAGCTTTCTTT. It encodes CSVSGRGDTEAFF.

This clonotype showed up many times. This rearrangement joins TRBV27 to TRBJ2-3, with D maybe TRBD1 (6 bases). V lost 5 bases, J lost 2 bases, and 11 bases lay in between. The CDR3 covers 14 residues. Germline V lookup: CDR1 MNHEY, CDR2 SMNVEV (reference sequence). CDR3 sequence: CASSQQGPTDTQYF. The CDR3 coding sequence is TGTGCCAGCAGTCAACAGGGACCCACAGATACGCAGTATTTT.

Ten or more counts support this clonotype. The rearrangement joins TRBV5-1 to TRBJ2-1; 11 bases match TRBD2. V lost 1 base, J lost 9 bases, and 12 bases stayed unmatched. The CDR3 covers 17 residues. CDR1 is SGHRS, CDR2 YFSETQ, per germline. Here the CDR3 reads CASSLRGLAGGLGEQFF. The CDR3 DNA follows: TGCGCCAGCAGCTTGAGAGGGCTAGCGGGAGGCCTAGGTGAGCAGTTCTTC. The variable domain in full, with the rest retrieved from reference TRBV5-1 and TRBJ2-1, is KAGVTQTPRYLIKTRGQQVTLSCSPISGHRSVSWYQQTPGQGLQFLFEYFSETQRNKGNFPGRFSGRQFSNSRSEMNVSTLELGDSALYLCASSLRGLAGGLGEQFFGPGTRLTVL.

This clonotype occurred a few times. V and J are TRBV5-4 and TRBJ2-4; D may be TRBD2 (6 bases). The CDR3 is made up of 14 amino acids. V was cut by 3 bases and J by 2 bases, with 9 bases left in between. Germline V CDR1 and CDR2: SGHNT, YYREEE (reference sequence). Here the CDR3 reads CASSWGESKNIQYF. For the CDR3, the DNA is TGTGCCAGCAGCTGGGGGGAATCCAAAAACATTCAGTACTTC.

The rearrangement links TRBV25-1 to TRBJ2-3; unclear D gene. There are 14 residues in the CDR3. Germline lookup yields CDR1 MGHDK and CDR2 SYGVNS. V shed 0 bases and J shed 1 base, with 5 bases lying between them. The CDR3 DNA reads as TGTGCCAGCAGTGAATATTTCGGCACAGATACGCAGTATTTT. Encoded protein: CASSEYFGTDTQYF. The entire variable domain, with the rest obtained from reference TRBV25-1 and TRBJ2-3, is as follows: EADIYQTPRYLVIGTGKKITLECSQTMGHDKMYWYQQDPGMELHLIHYSYGVNSTEKGDLSSESTVSRIRTEHFPLTLESARPSHTSQYLCASSEYFGTDTQYFGPGTRLTVL.